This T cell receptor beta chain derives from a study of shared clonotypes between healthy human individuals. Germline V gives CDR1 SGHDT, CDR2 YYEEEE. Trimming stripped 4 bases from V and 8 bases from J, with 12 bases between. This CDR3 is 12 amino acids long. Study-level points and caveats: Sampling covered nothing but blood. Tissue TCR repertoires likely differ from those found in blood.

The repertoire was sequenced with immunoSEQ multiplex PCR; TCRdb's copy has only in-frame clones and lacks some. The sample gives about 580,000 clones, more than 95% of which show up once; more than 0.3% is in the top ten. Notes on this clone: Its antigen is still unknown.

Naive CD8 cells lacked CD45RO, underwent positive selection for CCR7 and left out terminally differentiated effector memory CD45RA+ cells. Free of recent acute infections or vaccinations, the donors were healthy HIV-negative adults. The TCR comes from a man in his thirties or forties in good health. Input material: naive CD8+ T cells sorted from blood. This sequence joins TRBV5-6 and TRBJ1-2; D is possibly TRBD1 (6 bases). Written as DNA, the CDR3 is TGTGCCAGCAGCGACGGGACATACGGCTACACCTTC. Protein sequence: CASSDGTYGYTF.